Given below is one T cell receptor beta chain in context. This sample was included in a study of shared clonotypes between healthy human individuals. Researchers ran the assay at a deep level. The repertoire was sequenced with immunoSEQ multiplex PCR; TCRdb's copy has only in-frame clones and lacks some. The table includes under 850,000 clones, around 93% detected once. Trimming removed 6 bases from V and 2 bases from J, with 12 bases in between. The CDR3 runs 14 residues. The germline gives CDR1 MNHNS, CDR2 SASEGT. CD45RO-negative, CCR7-selected cells formed the naive CD8 fraction, which excluded terminally differentiated effector memory CD45RA+ cells.

Material for sequencing was naive CD8+ T cells sorted from blood. V gene TRBV6-1 combines with J gene TRBJ2-3, with a weak D call TRBD2 (5 bases). The sequence came from a man aged 25-45 years in good health. In DNA, the CDR3 is TGTGCCAGCAGCCGAGGGTTCAACACAGATACGCAGTATTTT. This sequence encodes CASSRGFNTDTQYF.